This passage covers 14 T cell receptor beta chains from one sample sequenced in a study of cytomegalovirus exposure and HLA in healthy donors. PCR was performed using 60 Vbeta and 13 Jbeta primers. Assay: immunoSEQ multiplex PCR; the TCRdb copy retains only in-frame clones and omits some. The sample consists of roughly 120,000 clones, around 77% of them appearing once. The sample comprised PBMCs. All receptors come from a woman aged 35 to 49 in good health and CMV-seropositive.

This clone showed up just a few times. The chain links TRBV2 to TRBJ2-7, with 8 bases aligning to TRBD2. This CDR3 contains 15 residues. V lost 6 bases and J lost 4; bases outside the gene matches: 11. Germline-derived CDR1 and CDR2 are SNHLY and FYNNEI. DNA for the CDR3: TGTGCCAGCAGCTTGAGAGTCACTAGCGGATACGAGCAGTACTTC. The encoded protein is CASSLRVTSGYEQYF.

This sequence joins TRBV6-1 and TRBJ2-7; TRBD1 agrees at 7 bases. Trimming took 7 bases from V and 2 from J; bases not matched to a gene: 8. There are 14 residues in the CDR3. Germline V gives CDR1 MNHNS, CDR2 SASEGT. The CDR3: CASIRGQGAYEQYF. In nucleotides, the CDR3 is TGTGCCAGCATAAGGGGGCAGGGGGCCTACGAGCAGTACTTC.

The rearrangement uses TRBV10-1 and TRBJ1-1, with 10 bases identical to TRBD1. V was clipped by 3 bases and J by 4 bases; unmatched bases: 8. CDR1 and CDR2 from the germline V gene are WNHNN and SYGVQD (reference sequence). The CDR3 has 16 residues. Written as DNA, the CDR3 is TGCGCCAGCAGTGATGGCACTCGGACAGGGGGCACTGAAGCTTTCTTT. Its translation: CASSDGTRTGGTEAFF.

The CDR3 DNA follows: TGTGCCTTTGAGCGGACAGGGACAGGAAACACCATATATTTT. It translates to CAFERTGTGNTIYF. The chain recombines TRBV30 with TRBJ1-3, with TRBD1 matching over 8 bases. Germline lookup yields CDR1 GTSNPN and CDR2 SVGIG (reference sequence). Germline trimming cut 7 bases from V and 4 bases from J; bases unmatched to any gene: 9. The CDR3 length is 14 residues.

The chain combines TRBV19 with TRBJ2-1; no reliable D call. Germline CDR1 LNHDA, CDR2 SQIVND (reference sequence). With 3 bases removed from V and 10 bases from J, the gap between germline ends came to 10 bases. The CDR3 is made up of 12 amino acids. CDR3 sequence: CASSITLGEQFF. In DNA form, the CDR3 reads TGTGCCAGTAGTATCACCCTCGGGGAGCAGTTCTTC.

V gene TRBV11-2 combines with J gene TRBJ2-2; possibly TRBD1 for D (5 bases). CDR3 length: 16 amino acids. Trimming cost V 0 bases and J 5 bases, with 13 bases left between them. Germline V gene lookup returns CDR1 SGHAT and CDR2 FQNNGV. In DNA form, the CDR3 reads TGTGCCAGCAGCTTAGAGAGGCAGGGCGGAACCGGGGAGCTGTTTTTT. It yields the protein CASSLERQGGTGELFF.

The V call is TRBV2, the J call TRBJ2-7; TRBD2 aligns across 9 bases. Per the germline V gene, CDR1 is SNHLY and CDR2 is FYNNEI. Trimming cost V 6 bases and J 5 bases; bases outside gene matches: 5. CDR3 length: 13 residues. This chain's CDR3 is CASSLSGSNEQYF. The DNA of the CDR3 is TGTGCCAGCAGCCTTAGCGGGAGCAACGAGCAGTACTTC.

This clone was counted once. One end of the junction does not line up with germline, which may come from a read error. The V gene is TRBV11-3, the J gene TRBJ2-1; 9 nucleotides line up with TRBD2. The CDR3 totals 15 residues. Germline assignment: CDR1 SGHNT and CDR2 YENEEA. DNA for the CDR3: TGCGCCAGCAGCCAAGAAGATAGCGGGAGAGATGAGCAGTTCTTC. Its translation: CASSQEDSGRDEQFF.

This chain links TRBV29-1 with TRBJ2-1; D is unclear. Trimming shortened V by 3 bases and J by 9 bases, and 21 bases separated the two germline ends. Germline V gives CDR1 SQVTM, CDR2 ANQGSEA. This CDR3 is built from 15 residues. CDR3 region: CSVEKAPVVLSEQFF. DNA of the CDR3: TGCAGCGTTGAGAAAGCCCCCGTGGTGCTCTCTGAGCAGTTCTTC.

V usage is TRBV2 and J usage is TRBJ1-2, with D possibly being TRBD1 (6 bases). The germline V and J ends were trimmed by 0 bases and 6 bases, with 8 bases remaining between them. In germline, CDR1 is SNHLY, CDR2 FYNNEI. The CDR3 spans 13 residues. Written as DNA, the CDR3 is TGTGCCAGCAGTGAAGCACAGGGCGATGGCTACACCTTC. This gives the protein CASSEAQGDGYTF.

CDR3 in amino acids: CASSLVATYNEQFF. Here the CDR3 DNA reads TGCGCCAGCAGCTTGGTAGCTACCTACAATGAGCAGTTCTTC. V is TRBV5-1 and J is TRBJ2-1; D not certain. Germline V gene sequence: CDR1 SGHRS, CDR2 YFSETQ. Between the trimmed V and J ends, which lost 0 bases and 2 bases, there was a span of 6 bases. This CDR3 spans 14 amino acids. The complete variable domain, with remaining parts taken from reference TRBV5-1 and TRBJ2-1, reads KAGVTQTPRYLIKTRGQQVTLSCSPISGHRSVSWYQQTPGQGLQFLFEYFSETQRNKGNFPGRFSGRQFSNSRSEMNVSTLELGDSALYLCASSLVATYNEQFFGPGTRLTVL.

The table lists this clone with a few counts. The V call is TRBV6-5, the J call TRBJ1-2; D is perhaps TRBD1 (6 bases). CDR3 length: 11 amino acids. The germline V and J ends were trimmed by 5 bases and 8 bases, with 9 bases remaining between them. The germline V gene encodes CDR1 MNHEY and CDR2 SVGAGI. The CDR3 nucleotides read TGTGCCAGCAGTGAGGGGGGGGGCTACACCTTC. Protein sequence: CASSEGGGYTF.

The V call is TRBV28, the J call TRBJ1-2; 8 nucleotides match TRBD1. This CDR3 has 15 amino acids. From germline, CDR1 is MDHEN and CDR2 SYDVKM. V lost 5 bases to trimming and J lost 3 bases; unmatched junction nucleotides: 8. This CDR3 reads CASSLDRVRDYGYTF. Here the CDR3 DNA reads TGTGCCAGCAGTCTGGACAGGGTGCGTGACTATGGCTACACCTTC.

This chain joins TRBV5-1 and TRBJ2-1; TRBD1 agrees at 7 bases. V dropped 3 bases and J dropped 7; count of bases not matched to a gene: 4. The CDR3 is 13 amino acids. Germline CDR1 is SGHRS and CDR2 is YFSETQ. CDR3 bases: TGCGCCAGCAGCTGGGGACAGACGAATGAGCAGTTCTTC. It specifies CASSWGQTNEQFF.